These T cell receptor beta chains were read from a single sample in a study of blood T cell repertoires in COVID-19. Repertoires were generated with immunoSEQ multiplex PCR, while TCRdb's copy carries only in-frame clones and drops some. The repertoire includes roughly 49,000 clones, 80% to 90% of them detected once, and around 6% sits in the top ten. Sequences were obtained from peripheral blood. The receptors were gathered from a woman at least 80 years old with acute or convalescent COVID-19. Each CDR3 is given with its conserved first and last residue. D genes are given only for firm matches. The listing skips clone size in some rows; elsewhere it reads once, few, many or a size class.

-,TRBJ2-1,TRBV19,-,TGTGCCAGTAGTACCTCCCGGACTAACAATGAGCAGTTCTTC,CASSTSRTNNEQFF
few,TRBJ2-1,TRBV5-1,TRBD1,TGCGCCAGCAGCTTCCGACCGGGACAGGGGTTCTTTAATGAGCAGTTCTTC,CASSFRPGQGFFNEQFF
-,TRBJ2-7,TRBV6-5,TRBD1,TGTGCCAGCAGGCTACAGGGGGAACACACCTACGAGCAGTACTTC,CASRLQGEHTYEQYF
-,TRBJ1-3,TRBV10-2,TRBD1,TGCGCCAGCAGTGGCGACAGGGGGCGGTCTGGAAACACCATATATTTT,CASSGDRGRSGNTIYF
-,TRBJ2-7,TRBV7-8,TRBD2,TGTGCCAGCAGCCCGTCACCGCTCGCGGGGGTGAGAGAGCAGTACTTC,CASSPSPLAGVREQYF
few,TRBJ1-6,TRBV2,TRBD1,TGTGCCAGCAGCTCCCAGACAGGGCAATCACCCCTCCACTTT,CASSSQTGQSPLHF
-,TRBJ1-4,TRBV7-9,-,TGTGCCAGCAGACGCGGACTCGGTGAAAAACTGTTTTTT,CASRRGLGEKLFF
-,TRBJ2-5,TRBV5-1,TRBD1,TGCGCCAGCAGCTTACAAACTAGACAGGGAGAGACCCAGTACTTC,CASSLQTRQGETQYF
once,TRBJ2-2,TRBV5-1,TRBD2,TGCGCCAGCAGCTTATCGGGACTAGCGGGGGGGCCCACCACCGGGGAGCTGTTTTTT,CASSLSGLAGGPTTGELFF
-,TRBJ1-2,TRBV12-3/TRBV12-4,TRBD1,TGTGCCAGCAGTAGGGACAGGCCCCGTGGCTACACCTTC,CASSRDRPRGYTF
-,TRBJ1-6,TRBV24-1,TRBD1,TGTGCCACCAGTGAGCTGGACAGGGGTTATTCACCCCTCCACTTT,CATSELDRGYSPLHF
large,TRBJ2-7,TRBV29-1,-,TGCAGCGTTGAAGGAACTGGTCTCGAGCAGTACTTC,CSVEGTGLEQYF
-,TRBJ1-3,TRBV4-1,-,TGCGCCAGCAGCCCCCGACAGGAAATCTCTGGAAACACCATATATTTT,CASSPRQEISGNTIYF
-,TRBJ2-3,TRBV14,TRBD2,TGTGCCAGCAGCCGAGTGGGGGGGACAGATACGCAGTATTTT,CASSRVGGTDTQYF
-,TRBJ2-2,TRBV9,-,TGTGCCAGCAGCGTAGGTGGCACAACGAACACCGGGGAGCTGTTTTTT,CASSVGGTTNTGELFF
-,TRBJ2-2,TRBV2,TRBD2,TGTGCCAGTCACCTTTGGCTAGCGGATACCGGGGAGCTGTTTTTT,CASHLWLADTGELFF
-,TRBJ1-2,TRBV30,-,TGTGCCTGGAGTCTCGGCGGTGGCTACACCTTC,CAWSLGGGYTF
once,TRBJ1-4,TRBV7-8,TRBD1,TGTGCCAGCACCTTGACAGGGGTAACTAATGAAAAACTGTTTTTT,CASTLTGVTNEKLFF
-,TRBJ1-2,TRBV13,-,TGTGCCAGCAGCTTAGGCCTAAAGGGGGACTATGGCTACACCTTC,CASSLGLKGDYGYTF
-,TRBJ1-1,TRBV12-3/TRBV12-4,TRBD1,TGTGCCAGCAGTTCTGCCCGACAGGGAGGAGCTTTCTTT,CASSSARQGGAFF
-,TRBJ2-1,TRBV19,-,TGTGCCAGTAGTATATCCCGAGTAAATGAGCAGTTCTTC,CASSISRVNEQFF
-,TRBJ2-7,TRBV7-9,-,TGTGCCAGCAGCCCACTCCAGGGATACGAGCAGTACTTC,CASSPLQGYEQYF
once,TRBJ2-6,TRBV7-2,-,TGTGCCAGCAGCTTCGACTGGTCCGGGGCCAACGTCCTGACTTTC,CASSFDWSGANVLTF
-,TRBJ2-3,TRBV10-1,-,TGCGCCAGCAGTCAGGGGAGCACAGATACGCAGTATTTT,CASSQGSTDTQYF
-,TRBJ2-7,TRBV5-4,TRBD2,TGTGCCAGCAGCTCCGCGGGGGGTAGGTCCTACGAGCAGTACTTC,CASSSAGGRSYEQYF
-,TRBJ2-5,TRBV19,TRBD2,TGTGCCAGTAGTATCCCGGGACTACCACAAGAGACCCAGTACTTC,CASSIPGLPQETQYF
-,TRBJ2-1,TRBV7-2,-,TGTGCCAGCAGCTTAGCGGGGGGTTTCAGCTCCTACAATGAGCAGTTCTTC,CASSLAGGFSSYNEQFF
-,TRBJ2-5,TRBV5-1,-,TGCGCCAGCAGCCCCGCGGGGTCCCGTGCGGAGACCCAGTACTTC,CASSPAGSRAETQYF